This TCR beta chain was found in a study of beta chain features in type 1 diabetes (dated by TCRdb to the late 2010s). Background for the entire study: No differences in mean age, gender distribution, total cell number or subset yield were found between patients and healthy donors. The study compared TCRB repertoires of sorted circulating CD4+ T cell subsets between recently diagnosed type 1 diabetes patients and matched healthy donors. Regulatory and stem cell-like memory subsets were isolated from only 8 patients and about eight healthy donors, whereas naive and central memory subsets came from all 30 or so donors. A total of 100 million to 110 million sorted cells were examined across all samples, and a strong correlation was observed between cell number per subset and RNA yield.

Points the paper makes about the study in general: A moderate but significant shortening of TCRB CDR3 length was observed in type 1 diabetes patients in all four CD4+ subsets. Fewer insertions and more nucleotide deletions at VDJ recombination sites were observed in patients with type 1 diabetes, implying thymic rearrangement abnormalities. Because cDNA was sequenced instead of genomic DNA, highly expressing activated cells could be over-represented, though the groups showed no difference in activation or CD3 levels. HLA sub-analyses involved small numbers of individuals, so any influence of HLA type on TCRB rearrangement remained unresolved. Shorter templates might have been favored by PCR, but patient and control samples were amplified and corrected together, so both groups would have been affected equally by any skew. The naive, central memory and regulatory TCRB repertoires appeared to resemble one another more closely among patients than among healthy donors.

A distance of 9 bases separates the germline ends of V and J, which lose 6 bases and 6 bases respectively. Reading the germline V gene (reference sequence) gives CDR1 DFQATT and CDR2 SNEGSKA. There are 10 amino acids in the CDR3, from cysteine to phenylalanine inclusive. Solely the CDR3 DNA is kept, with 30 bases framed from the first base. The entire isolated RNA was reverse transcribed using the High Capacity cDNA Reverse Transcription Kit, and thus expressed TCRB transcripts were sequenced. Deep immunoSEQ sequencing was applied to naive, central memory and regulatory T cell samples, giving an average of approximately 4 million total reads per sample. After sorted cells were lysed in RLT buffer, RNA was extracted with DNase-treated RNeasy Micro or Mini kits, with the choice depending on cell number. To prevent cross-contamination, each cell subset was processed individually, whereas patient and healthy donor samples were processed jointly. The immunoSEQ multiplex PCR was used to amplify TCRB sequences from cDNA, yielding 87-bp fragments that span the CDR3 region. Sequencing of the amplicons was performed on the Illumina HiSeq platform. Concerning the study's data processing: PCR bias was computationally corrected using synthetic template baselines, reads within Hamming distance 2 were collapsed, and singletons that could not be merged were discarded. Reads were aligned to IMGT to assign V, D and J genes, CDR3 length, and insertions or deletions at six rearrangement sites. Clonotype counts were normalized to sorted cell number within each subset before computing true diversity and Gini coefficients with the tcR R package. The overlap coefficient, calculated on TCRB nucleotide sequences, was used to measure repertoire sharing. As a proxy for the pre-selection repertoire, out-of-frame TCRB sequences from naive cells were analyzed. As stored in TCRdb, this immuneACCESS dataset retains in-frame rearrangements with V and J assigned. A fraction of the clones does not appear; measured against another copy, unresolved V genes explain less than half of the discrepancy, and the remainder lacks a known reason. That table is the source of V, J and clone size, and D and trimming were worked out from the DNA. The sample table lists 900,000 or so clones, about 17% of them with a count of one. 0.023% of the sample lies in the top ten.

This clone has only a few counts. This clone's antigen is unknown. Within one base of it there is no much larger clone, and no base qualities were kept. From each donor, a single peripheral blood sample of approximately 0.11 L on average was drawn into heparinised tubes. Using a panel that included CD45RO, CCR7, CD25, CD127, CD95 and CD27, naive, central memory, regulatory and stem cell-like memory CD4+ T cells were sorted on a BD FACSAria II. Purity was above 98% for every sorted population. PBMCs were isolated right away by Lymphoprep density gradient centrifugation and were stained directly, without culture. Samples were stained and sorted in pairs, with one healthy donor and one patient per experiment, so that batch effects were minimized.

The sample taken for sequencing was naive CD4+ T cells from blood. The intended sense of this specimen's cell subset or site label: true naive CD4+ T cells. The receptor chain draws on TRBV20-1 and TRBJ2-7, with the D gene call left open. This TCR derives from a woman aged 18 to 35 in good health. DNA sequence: TGCAGTGCCCGTTGGTCCGAGCAGTACTTC. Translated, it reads CSARWSEQYF.